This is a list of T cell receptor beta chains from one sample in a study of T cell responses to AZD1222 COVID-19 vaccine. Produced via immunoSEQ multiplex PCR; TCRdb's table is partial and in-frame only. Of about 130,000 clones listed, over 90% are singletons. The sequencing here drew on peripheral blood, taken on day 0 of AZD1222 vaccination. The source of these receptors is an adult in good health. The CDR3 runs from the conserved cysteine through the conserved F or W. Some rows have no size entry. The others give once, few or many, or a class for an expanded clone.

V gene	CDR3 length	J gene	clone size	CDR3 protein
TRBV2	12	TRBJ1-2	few	CASSEDYRGYTF
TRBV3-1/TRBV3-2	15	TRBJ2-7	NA	CASSQRRTGANEQYF
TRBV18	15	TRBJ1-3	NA	CASSPNGGPGNTIYF
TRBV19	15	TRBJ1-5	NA	CASSTPQGVNQPQHF
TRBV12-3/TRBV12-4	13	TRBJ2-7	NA	CASSLRQFYEQYF
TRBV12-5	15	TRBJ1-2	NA	CASGLVVRNLPGYTF
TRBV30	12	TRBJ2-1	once	CAWSRVSYEQFF
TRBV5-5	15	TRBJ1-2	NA	CASSLEAGTIYGYTF
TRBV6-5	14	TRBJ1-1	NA	CASSYGKSYTEAFF
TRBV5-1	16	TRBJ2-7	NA	CASSLEGLDGGYEQYF
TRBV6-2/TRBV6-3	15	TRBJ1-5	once	CASSPNGVGNQPQHF
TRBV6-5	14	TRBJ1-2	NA	CASSSYDRAGGYTF
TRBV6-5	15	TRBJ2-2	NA	CASNLQGANTGELFF
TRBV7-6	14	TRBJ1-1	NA	CASSLRGSGPEAFF
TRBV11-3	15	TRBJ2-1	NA	CASSSVAGPYNEQFF
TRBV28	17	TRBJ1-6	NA	CASSSIRPTGYNSPLHF
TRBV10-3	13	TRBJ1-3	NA	CAISGPLGNTIYF
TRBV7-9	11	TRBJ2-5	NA	CASSPSETQYF
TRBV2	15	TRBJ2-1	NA	CASRGLADPRNEQFF
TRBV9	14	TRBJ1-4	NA	CASSVAGSREKLFF